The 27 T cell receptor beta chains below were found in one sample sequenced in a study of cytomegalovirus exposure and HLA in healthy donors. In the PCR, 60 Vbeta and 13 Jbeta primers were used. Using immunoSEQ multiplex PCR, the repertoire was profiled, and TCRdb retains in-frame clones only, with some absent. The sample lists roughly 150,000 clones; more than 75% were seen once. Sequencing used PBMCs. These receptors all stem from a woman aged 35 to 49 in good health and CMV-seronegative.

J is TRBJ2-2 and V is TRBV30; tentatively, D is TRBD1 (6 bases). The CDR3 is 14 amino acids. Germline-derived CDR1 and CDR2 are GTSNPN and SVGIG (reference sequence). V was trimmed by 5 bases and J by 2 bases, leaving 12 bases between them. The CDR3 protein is CAWGPGTNTGELFF. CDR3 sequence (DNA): TGTGCCTGGGGACCCGGGACAAACACCGGGGAGCTGTTTTTT.

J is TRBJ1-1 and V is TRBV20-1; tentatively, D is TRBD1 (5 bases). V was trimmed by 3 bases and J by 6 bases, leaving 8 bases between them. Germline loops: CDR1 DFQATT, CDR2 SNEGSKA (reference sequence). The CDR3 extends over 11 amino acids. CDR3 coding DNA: TGCAGTGCTAGTTGGGGGGCTGAAGCTTTCTTT. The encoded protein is CSASWGAEAFF.

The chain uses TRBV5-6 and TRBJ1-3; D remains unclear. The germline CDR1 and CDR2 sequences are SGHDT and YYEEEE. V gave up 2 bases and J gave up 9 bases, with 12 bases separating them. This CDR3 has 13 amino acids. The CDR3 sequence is CASSFGAFGTIYF. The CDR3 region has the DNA TGTGCCAGCAGCTTCGGAGCGTTCGGCACCATATATTTT.

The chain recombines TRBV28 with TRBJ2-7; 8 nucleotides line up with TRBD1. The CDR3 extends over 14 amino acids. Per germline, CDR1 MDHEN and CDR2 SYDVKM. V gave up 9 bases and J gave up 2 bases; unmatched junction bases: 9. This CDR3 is CASCLLTGAYEQYF. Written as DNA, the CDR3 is TGTGCCAGTTGTTTATTGACAGGGGCCTACGAGCAGTACTTC.

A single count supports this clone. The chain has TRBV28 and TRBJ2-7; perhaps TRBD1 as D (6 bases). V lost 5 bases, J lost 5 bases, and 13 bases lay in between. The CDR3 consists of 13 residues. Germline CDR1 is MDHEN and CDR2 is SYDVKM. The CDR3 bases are TGTGCCAGCAGTCTCACAGGGTTCCACGAGCAGTACTTC. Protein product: CASSLTGFHEQYF.

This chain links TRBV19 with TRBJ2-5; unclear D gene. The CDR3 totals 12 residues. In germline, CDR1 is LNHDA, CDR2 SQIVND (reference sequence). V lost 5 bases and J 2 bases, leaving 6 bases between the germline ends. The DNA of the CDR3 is TGTGCCAGTAGTCCCAGTCAAGAGACCCAGTACTTC. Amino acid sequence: CASSPSQETQYF.

CDR3 residues: CASSWTGETQYF. The CDR3 DNA reads as TGTGCCAGCAGTTGGACAGGGGAGACCCAGTACTTC. The V call is TRBV6-1, the J call TRBJ2-5; 8 bases are shared with TRBD1. V lost 5 bases and J lost 5; bases outside the gene matches: 1. This CDR3 has 12 residues. Germline-derived CDR1 and CDR2 are MNHNS and SASEGT.

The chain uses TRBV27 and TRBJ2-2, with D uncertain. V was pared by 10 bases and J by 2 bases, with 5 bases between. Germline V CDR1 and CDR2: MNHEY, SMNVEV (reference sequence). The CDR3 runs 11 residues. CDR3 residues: CATTNTGELFF. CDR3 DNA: TGTGCCACCACTAACACCGGGGAGCTGTTTTTT.

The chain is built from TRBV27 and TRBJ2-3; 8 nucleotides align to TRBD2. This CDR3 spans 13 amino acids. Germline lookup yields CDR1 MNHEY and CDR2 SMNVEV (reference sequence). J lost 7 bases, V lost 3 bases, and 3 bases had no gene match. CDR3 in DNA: TGTGCCAGCAGTTTGGGACTAGTGAATACGCAGTATTTT. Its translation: CASSLGLVNTQYF.

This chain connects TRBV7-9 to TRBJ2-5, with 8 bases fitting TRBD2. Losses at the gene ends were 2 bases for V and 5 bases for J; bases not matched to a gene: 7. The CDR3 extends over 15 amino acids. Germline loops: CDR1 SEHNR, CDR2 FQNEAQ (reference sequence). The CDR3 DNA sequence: TGTGCCAGCAGCTTATTAGCGGGAAATCGGGAGACCCAGTACTTC. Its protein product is CASSLLAGNRETQYF.

Here the CDR3 reads CASSLYASNQPQHF. CDR3 bases: TGTGCCAGCAGTTTATACGCTAGTAATCAGCCCCAGCATTTT. The chain couples TRBV28 to TRBJ1-5; D remains ambiguous. Germline CDR1 reads MDHEN; CDR2 reads SYDVKM. The CDR3 is 14 residues long. The V end was cut by 1 base, the J end by 4 bases, with 8 bases between.

CDR3 in amino acids: CASSLGDRGRVQYF. The CDR3 nucleotides are TGTGCCAGCAGTTTAGGGGACAGGGGGCGCGTTCAGTACTTC. This sequence joins TRBV28 and TRBJ2-7, with TRBD1 matching 12 bases. The trim removed 2 bases at V and 10 bases at J, leaving 6 bases unmatched. This CDR3 contains 14 residues. Germline CDR1 MDHEN, CDR2 SYDVKM.

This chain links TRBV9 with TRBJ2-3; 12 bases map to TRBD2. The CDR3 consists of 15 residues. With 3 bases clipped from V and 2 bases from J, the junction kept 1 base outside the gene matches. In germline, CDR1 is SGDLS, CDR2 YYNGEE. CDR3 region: CASSGTSGATDTQYF. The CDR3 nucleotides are TGTGCCAGCAGCGGGACTAGCGGGGCCACAGATACGCAGTATTTT. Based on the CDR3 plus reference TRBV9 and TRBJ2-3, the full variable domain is DSGVTQTPKHLITATGQRVTLRCSPRSGDLSVYWYQQSLDQGLQFLIQYYNGEERAKGNILERFSAQQFPDLHSELNLSSLELGDSALYFCASSGTSGATDTQYFGPGTRLTVL.

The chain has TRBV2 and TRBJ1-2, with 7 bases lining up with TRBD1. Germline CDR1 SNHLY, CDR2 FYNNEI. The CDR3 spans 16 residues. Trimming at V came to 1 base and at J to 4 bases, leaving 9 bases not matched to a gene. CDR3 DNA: TGTGCCAGCAGTGAAGAAGGGGGCATTGGTATCTATGGCTACACCTTC. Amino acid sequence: CASSEEGGIGIYGYTF.

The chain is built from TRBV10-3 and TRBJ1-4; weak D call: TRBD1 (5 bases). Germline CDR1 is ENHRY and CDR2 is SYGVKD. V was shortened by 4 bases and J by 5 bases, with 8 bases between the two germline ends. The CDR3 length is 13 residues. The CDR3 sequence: CAISGQPNEKLFF. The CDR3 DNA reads TGTGCCATCAGTGGACAGCCAAATGAAAAACTGTTTTTT.

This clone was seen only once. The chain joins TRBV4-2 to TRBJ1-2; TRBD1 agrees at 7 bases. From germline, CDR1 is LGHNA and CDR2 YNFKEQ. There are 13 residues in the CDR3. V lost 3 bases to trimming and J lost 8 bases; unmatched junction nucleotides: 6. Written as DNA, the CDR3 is TGTGCCAGCAGCCATGACAGGGCGGGAGGCTACACCTTC. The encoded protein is CASSHDRAGGYTF.

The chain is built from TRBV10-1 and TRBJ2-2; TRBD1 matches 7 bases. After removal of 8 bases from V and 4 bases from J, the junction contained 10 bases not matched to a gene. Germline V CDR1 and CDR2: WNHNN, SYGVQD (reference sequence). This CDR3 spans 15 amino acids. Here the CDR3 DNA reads TGCGCCAGCCCGAACGGGACAGTCTTCACCGGGGAGCTGTTTTTT. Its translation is CASPNGTVFTGELFF.

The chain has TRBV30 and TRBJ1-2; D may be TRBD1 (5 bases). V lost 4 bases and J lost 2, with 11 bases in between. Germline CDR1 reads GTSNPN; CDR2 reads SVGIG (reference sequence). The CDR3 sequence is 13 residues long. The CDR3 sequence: CAWKAGMNYGYTF. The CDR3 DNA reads TGTGCCTGGAAGGCAGGGATGAACTATGGCTACACCTTC.

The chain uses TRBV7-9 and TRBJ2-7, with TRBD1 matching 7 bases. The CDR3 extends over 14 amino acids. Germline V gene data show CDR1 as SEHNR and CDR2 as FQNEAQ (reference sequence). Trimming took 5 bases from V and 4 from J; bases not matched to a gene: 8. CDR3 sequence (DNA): TGTGCCAGCAGCCAACAGGGGAATGGATACGAGCAGTACTTC. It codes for CASSQQGNGYEQYF. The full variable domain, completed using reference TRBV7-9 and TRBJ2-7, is DTGVSQNPRHKITKRGQNVTFRCDPISEHNRLYWYRQTLGQGPEFLTYFQNEAQLEKSRLLSDRFSAERPKGSFSTLEIQRTEQGDSAMYLCASSQQGNGYEQYFGPGTRLTVT.

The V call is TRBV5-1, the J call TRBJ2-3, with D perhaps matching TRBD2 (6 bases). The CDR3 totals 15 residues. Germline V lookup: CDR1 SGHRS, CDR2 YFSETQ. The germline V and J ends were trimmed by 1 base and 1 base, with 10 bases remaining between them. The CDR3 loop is CASSLSGVRTDTQYF. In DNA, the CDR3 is TGCGCCAGCAGCTTGTCGGGGGTCCGCACAGATACGCAGTATTTT.

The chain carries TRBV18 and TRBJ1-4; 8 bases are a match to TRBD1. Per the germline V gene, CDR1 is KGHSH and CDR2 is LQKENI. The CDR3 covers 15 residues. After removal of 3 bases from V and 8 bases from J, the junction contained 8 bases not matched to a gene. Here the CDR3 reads CASSPYNRGGEKLFF. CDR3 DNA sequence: TGTGCCAGCTCACCTTACAACAGGGGGGGAGAAAAACTGTTTTTT.

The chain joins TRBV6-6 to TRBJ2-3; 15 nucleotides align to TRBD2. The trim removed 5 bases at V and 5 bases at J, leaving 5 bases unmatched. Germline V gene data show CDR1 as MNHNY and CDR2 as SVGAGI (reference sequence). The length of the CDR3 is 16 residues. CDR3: CASSRGLAGGVDTQYF. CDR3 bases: TGTGCCAGCAGTCGGGGACTAGCGGGAGGCGTAGATACGCAGTATTTT.

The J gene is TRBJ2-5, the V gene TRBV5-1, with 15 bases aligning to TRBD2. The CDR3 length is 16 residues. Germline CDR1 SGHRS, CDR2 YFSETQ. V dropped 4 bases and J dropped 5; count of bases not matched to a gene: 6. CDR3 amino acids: CASSRTSGGEFETQYF. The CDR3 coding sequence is TGCGCCAGCAGCCGGACTAGCGGGGGGGAATTCGAGACCCAGTACTTC.

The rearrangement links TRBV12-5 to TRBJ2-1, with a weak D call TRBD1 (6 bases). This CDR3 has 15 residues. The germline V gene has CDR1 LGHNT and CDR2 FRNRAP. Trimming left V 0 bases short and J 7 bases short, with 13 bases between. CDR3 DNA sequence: TGTGCTAGTGGTTTGGTGGTGGGGACACCGAATGAGCAGTTCTTC. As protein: CASGLVVGTPNEQFF.

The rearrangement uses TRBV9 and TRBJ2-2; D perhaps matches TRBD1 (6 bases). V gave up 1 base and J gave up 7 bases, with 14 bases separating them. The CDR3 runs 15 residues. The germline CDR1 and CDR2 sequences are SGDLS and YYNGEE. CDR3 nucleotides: TGTGCCAGCAGCGTATATCAGGGGAGAGGCGGGGAGCTGTTTTTT. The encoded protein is CASSVYQGRGGELFF.

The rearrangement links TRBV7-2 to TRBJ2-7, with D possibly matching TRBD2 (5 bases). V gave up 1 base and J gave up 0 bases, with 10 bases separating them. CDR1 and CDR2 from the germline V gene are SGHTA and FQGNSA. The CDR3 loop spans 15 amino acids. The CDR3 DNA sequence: TGTGCCAGCAGCTTAGTAGGCGGGCTCTCCTACGAGCAGTACTTC. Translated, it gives CASSLVGGLSYEQYF.

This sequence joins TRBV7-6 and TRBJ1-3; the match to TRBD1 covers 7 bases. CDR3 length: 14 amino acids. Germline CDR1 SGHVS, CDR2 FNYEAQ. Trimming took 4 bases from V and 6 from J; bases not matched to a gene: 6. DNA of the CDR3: TGTGCCAGCAGCTCCCGGGACAGACAAAACACCATATATTTT. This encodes CASSSRDRQNTIYF. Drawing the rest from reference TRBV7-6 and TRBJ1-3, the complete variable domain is GAGVSQSPRYKVTKRGQDVALRCDPISGHVSLYWYRQALGQGPEFLTYFNYEAQQDKSGLPNDRFSAERPEGSISTLTIQRTEQRDSAMYRCASSSRDRQNTIYFGEGSWLTVV.